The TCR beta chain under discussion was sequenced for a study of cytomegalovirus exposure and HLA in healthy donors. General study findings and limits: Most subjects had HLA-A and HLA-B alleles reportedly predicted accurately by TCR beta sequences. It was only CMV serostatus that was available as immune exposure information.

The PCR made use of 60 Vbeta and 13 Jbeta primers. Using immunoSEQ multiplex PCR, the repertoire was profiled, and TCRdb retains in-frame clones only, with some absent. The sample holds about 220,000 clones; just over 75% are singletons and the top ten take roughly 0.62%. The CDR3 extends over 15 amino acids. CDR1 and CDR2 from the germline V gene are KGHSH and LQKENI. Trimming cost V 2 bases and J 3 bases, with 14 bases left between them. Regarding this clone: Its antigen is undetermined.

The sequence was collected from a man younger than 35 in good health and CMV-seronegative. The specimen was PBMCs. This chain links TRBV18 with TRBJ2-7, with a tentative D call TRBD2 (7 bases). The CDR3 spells CASSPTGGQHYEQYF. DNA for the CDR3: TGTGCCAGCTCACCAACGGGGGGACAACACTACGAGCAGTACTTC. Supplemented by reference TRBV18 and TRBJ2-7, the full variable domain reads NAGVMQNPRHLVRRRGQEARLRCSPMKGHSHVYWYRQLPEEGLKFMVYLQKENIIDESGMPKERFSAEFPKEGPSILRIQQVVRGDSAAYFCASSPTGGQHYEQYFGPGTRLTVT.